This TCR beta chain came from a study of T cell repertoires in aging, cancer and after chemotherapy. About the research overall: Clear clonal overlap appeared across healthy donor samples taken over several months to years. Study outcomes and limitations: The repertoire data cannot show anything about immunological memory following chemotherapy. Untreated cancer patients had significantly lower blood TCR diversity than age-matched healthy donors. In each cancer cohort, median generation probability increased across chemotherapy, suggesting thymic output rebounded.

Multiplex touch-down PCR with TRB-A/B primers amplified rearranged V-D-J TRB sequences. TCRdb ran MiXCR on the multiplex PCR reads and lists one entry per CDR3 protein. The sample includes several thousand distinct CDR3 sequences, around 34% of them seen just once. The CDR3 is made up of 15 amino acids. CDR1 and CDR2 from the germline V gene are SGHDN and FVKESK. The V end was cut by 3 bases, the J end by 1 base, with 9 bases between. On this clonotype itself: Antigen: not known.

Amplification of TCR beta used genomic DNA extracted from peripheral blood. Sequencing used blood. V gene TRBV14 combines with J gene TRBJ2-2; D is possibly TRBD1 or TRBD2 (5 bases each). The receptor comes from a human donor in good health. The donor label of this sample is uncertain. CDR3 residues: CASSQRGRNTGELFF. The CDR3 nucleotides are TGTGCCAGCAGCCAGAGGGGACGGAACACCGGGGAGCTGTTTTTT.